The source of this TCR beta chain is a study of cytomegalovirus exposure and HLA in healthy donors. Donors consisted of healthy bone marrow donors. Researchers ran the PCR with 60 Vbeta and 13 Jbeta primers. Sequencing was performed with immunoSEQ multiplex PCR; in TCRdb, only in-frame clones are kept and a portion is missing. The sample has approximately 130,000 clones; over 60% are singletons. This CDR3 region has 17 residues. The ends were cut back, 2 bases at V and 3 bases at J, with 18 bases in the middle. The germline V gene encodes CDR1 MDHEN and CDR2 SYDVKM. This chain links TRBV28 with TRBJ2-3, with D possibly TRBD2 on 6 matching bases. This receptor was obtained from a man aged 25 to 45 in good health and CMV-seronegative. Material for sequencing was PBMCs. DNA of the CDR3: TGTGCCAGCAGTTTAATTTTCCAGGCTGGAGGGACAGATACGCAGTATTTT. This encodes CASSLIFQAGGTDTQYF. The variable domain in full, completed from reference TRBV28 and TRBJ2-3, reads DVKVTQSSRYLVKRTGEKVFLECVQDMDHENMFWYRQDPGLGLRLIYFSYDVKMKEKGDIPEGYSVSREKKERFSLILESASTNQTSMYLCASSLIFQAGGTDTQYFGPGTRLTVL.